The 17 T cell receptor beta chains below were found in one sample sequenced in a study of tumor and adjacent non-tumor tissue in lung cancer. The template was RNA from unsorted bulk tissue. This non-tumor lung sample came from over 3 cm beyond the tumor edge. A modified ARM-PCR protocol with three rounds of nested PCR amplified TCRbeta. Using its own MiXCR run on the multiplex PCR reads, TCRdb lists one record per CDR3 protein. The sample has 60,000 or so distinct CDR3 sequences, 61% seen once; the top ten hold less than 35%. Sequenced: distant non-tumor lung tissue. All receptors derive from a man aged 70-80 years with non-small cell lung cancer.

Points on this clonotype: The junction shows a germline mismatch at one end, possibly a read error. The rearrangement uses TRBV11-2 and TRBJ2-4; TRBD2 matches 8 bases. Germline loops: CDR1 SGHAT, CDR2 FQNNGV. CDR3 length equals 20 residues. The CDR3 nucleotides read TGTACCAGCAGTCTTCTCGGAGATAGCGGGGCAGAGAAGGAGAAAAACATTCAGTACTTC. It encodes CTSSLLGDSGAEKEKNIQYF.

The chain recombines TRBV28 with TRBJ1-5, with 11 bases lining up with TRBD1. There are 23 residues in the CDR3. In germline, CDR1 is MDHEN, CDR2 SYDVKM. After removal of 5 bases from V and 2 bases from J, the junction contained 26 bases not matched to a gene. CDR3 sequence: CASSRGRVAVGTGGGLGNQPQHF. DNA for the CDR3: TGTGCCAGCAGTCGGGGTAGGGTAGCCGTTGGGACAGGGGGAGGATTGGGCAATCAGCCCCAGCATTTT.

The rearrangement uses TRBV12-3 or TRBV12-4 and TRBJ2-6; unclear D gene. Trimming shortened V by 6 bases and J by 2 bases, and 14 bases separated the two germline ends. The CDR3 runs 16 residues. CDR3 nucleotide sequence: TGTGCCAGCAGATTAACCCTCCAGGCTGGGGCCAACGTCCTGACTTTC. Amino acid sequence: CASRLTLQAGANVLTF.

Comments on this clonotype: No conserved phenylalanine or tryptophan ends this CDR3, so it is likely a read error. V is TRBV11-2 and J is TRBJ2-7, with D possibly matching TRBD2 (5 bases). CDR1 and CDR2 (germline): SGHAT, FQNNGV. V was pared by 5 bases and J by 0 bases, with 23 bases between. The length of the CDR3 is 18 residues. The CDR3 DNA follows: TGTGCCAGCAGCCAAATTAGTAGGCCTAGCTGTACCTCCTACGAGCAGTACCTC. Translating gives CASSQISRPSCTSYEQYL.

There are many counts of this clonotype. The rearrangement links TRBV5-1 to TRBJ1-6; possible D gene TRBD1, 5 bases. The CDR3 loop spans 15 amino acids. V was shortened by 3 bases and J by 8 bases, with 15 bases between the two germline ends. CDR1 SGHRS and CDR2 YFSETQ come from the germline V gene. CDR3 sequence (DNA): TGCGCCAGCAGCTGGGGGTCTTACAGCGATTCACCCCTCCACTTT. It specifies CASSWGSYSDSPLHF.

This clonotype was observed a single time. One junction end does not reproduce the germline sequence, and a read error may be involved. This chain links TRBV11-2 with TRBJ2-6, with D possibly being TRBD2 (6 bases). Per the germline V gene, CDR1 is SGHAT and CDR2 is FQNNGV. The CDR3 is 17 residues long. The CDR3 here is CASSSRGCTSGANVLTF. DNA for the CDR3: TGTGCCAGCAGCTCCCGGGGGTGTACCTCTGGGGCCAACGTCCTGACATTC.

This clonotype was counted a few times. A much larger clone sits a single nucleotide away, making a read error possible. The chain carries TRBV6-1 and TRBJ2-2; D is undetermined. The germline V gene encodes CDR1 MNHNS and CDR2 SASEGT. The CDR3 runs to 15 residues. The CDR3: CTSSEDVPFAGELFF. The DNA of the CDR3 is TGTACCAGCAGTGAAGACGTCCCCTTCGCCGGGGAGCTGTTTTTT.

This clonotype showed up just once. At one boundary the junction diverges from the germline segment, which might be a read error. The J gene is TRBJ1-5, the V gene TRBV30; D is unresolved. Germline V lookup: CDR1 GTSNPN, CDR2 SVGIG (reference sequence). The CDR3 is made up of 13 amino acids. CDR3 region: CAWNDDSSQPQHF. The DNA of the CDR3 is TGTGCCTGGAATGATGATAGCAGTCAGCCCCAGCATTTT.

At least ten counts were recorded for this clonotype. The V and J genes are TRBV5-6 and TRBJ2-7, with D possibly matching TRBD1 (5 bases). The germline V gene has CDR1 SGHDT and CDR2 YYEEEE. The germline V and J ends were trimmed by 0 bases and 5 bases, with 12 bases remaining between them. The CDR3 is made up of 14 amino acids. The CDR3 protein is CASSLGQLRNEQYF. Written as DNA, the CDR3 is TGTGCCAGCAGCTTGGGACAGCTAAGGAACGAGCAGTACTTC.

The chain has TRBV10-3 and TRBJ2-7; TRBD1 or TRBD2 may be the D gene (5 bases each). Germline CDR1 and CDR2: ENHRY and SYGVKD. V lost 4 bases and J lost 3, with 10 bases in between. This CDR3 spans 13 amino acids. The CDR3 loop is CAISAGTDYEQYF. In DNA form, the CDR3 reads TGTGCCATCAGTGCAGGGACGGACTACGAGCAGTACTTC.

Comment on this clonotype: At one end, the junction sequence differs from germline, possibly due to a read error. The chain links TRBV11-1 to TRBJ2-1; TRBD2 matches 9 bases. Germline loops: CDR1 SGHAT, CDR2 FQDESV (reference sequence). The CDR3 contains 17 residues. The CDR3 spells CAGSREAGGGVYNEQFF. The CDR3 region has the DNA TGTGCCGGCAGCCGAGAGGCTGGCGGGGGGGTATACAATGAGCAGTTCTTC.

As for this clonotype: This could be a read error, since a much larger clone is one nucleotide away. CDR3: CSARTDTSEQYF. CDR3 in DNA: TGCAGTGCTAGAACAGACACCTCCGAGCAGTACTTC. The rearrangement joins TRBV20-1 to TRBJ2-7; the D is unclear. Germline V gene lookup returns CDR1 DFQATT and CDR2 SNEGSKA (reference sequence). Between the trimmed V and J ends, which lost 2 bases and 6 bases, there was a span of 11 bases. The CDR3 covers 12 residues.

The V call is TRBV5-1, the J call TRBJ2-3; 8 bases fit TRBD2. The CDR3 extends over 15 amino acids. V was pared by 2 bases and J by 0 bases, with 2 bases of the junction left unmatched. From germline, CDR1 is SGHRS and CDR2 YFSETQ. CDR3 DNA: TGCGCCAGCAGCTTCGGCGGGGGGAGCACAGATACGCAGTATTTT. Protein: CASSFGGGSTDTQYF. Supplemented by reference TRBV5-1 and TRBJ2-3, the full variable domain reads KAGVTQTPRYLIKTRGQQVTLSCSPISGHRSVSWYQQTPGQGLQFLFEYFSETQRNKGNFPGRFSGRQFSNSRSEMNVSTLELGDSALYLCASSFGGGSTDTQYFGPGTRLTVL.

Details on this clonotype: At one end the junction does not follow the germline gene, possibly because of a read error. For the CDR3, the DNA is TGTGCCAACAGCTTATTTTCCGGACGACTCAGGTATTTT. Protein sequence: CANSLFSGRLRYF. V and J are TRBV11-2 and TRBJ2-3, with D unresolved. Germline assignment: CDR1 SGHAT and CDR2 FQNNGV. CDR3 size: 13 residues.

In this sample, this clonotype turned up many times. J is TRBJ1-2 and V is TRBV29-1; D is ambiguous. V lost 3 bases and J 4 bases, leaving 15 bases between the germline ends. The CDR3 spans 14 residues. CDR1 is SQVTM, CDR2 ANQGSEA, per germline. The CDR3 reads CSVEGGKDRYGYTF. Written as DNA, the CDR3 is TGCAGCGTTGAGGGTGGAAAGGACCGCTATGGCTACACCTTC.

As to this clonotype: Relative to the germline gene, one junction end is altered; a read error may explain this. This sequence joins TRBV28 and TRBJ2-7, with a possible D match to TRBD2 (5 bases). The CDR3 consists of 15 residues. Germline V gene sequence: CDR1 MDHEN, CDR2 SYDVKM. This chain's CDR3 is CASSFIVARSYEQYF. The CDR3 DNA reads TGTGCCAGCAGTTTTATAGTAGCGCGTTCCTACGAACAGTACTTC. Drawing the rest from reference TRBV28 and TRBJ2-7, the complete variable domain is DVKVTQSSRYLVKRTGEKVFLECVQDMDHENMFWYRQDPGLGLRLIYFSYDVKMKEKGDIPEGYSVSREKKERFSLILESASTNQTSMYLCASSFIVARSYEQYFGPGTRLTVT.

This clonotype has at least ten counts. The chain links TRBV29-1 to TRBJ1-2; D perhaps matches TRBD1 (5 bases). V was cut by 0 bases and J by 9 bases, with 5 bases left in between. CDR1 and CDR2 from the germline V gene are SQVTM and ANQGSEA. The CDR3 runs 10 residues. The CDR3 sequence is CSVEEGRYTF. DNA for the CDR3: TGCAGCGTTGAAGAGGGGCGCTACACCTTC. Based on the CDR3 plus reference TRBV29-1 and TRBJ1-2, the full variable domain is SAVISQKPSRDICQRGTSLTIQCQVDSQVTMMFWYRQQPGQSLTLIATANQGSEATYESGFVIDKFPISRPNLTFSTLTVSNMSPEDSSIYLCSVEEGRYTFGSGTRLTVV.